These T cell receptor beta chains were read from a single sample in a study of T-cell reconstitution after alpha-beta-depleted transplantation in children. TCRdb re-called the PCR reads through MiXCR, storing one row per CDR3 protein. This table has roughly 500,000 distinct CDR3 sequences, approximately 16% appearing once. The sequenced sample was PBMCs from the stem cell graft donor, obtained from the stem cell graft. The receptors derive from a human donor who donated a stem cell graft to a child with acute lymphoblastic leukemia. Both conserved end residues are part of each CDR3. D genes are given only for firm matches. Some rows mark clone size as missing; the rest say once, few, many or name a class of expanded clone.

clone_size d_call j_call v_call cdr3_nt cdr3_aa
NA TRBD2 TRBJ2-3 TRBV20-1 TGCAGTGCTAGAAGCAGGACTAGCGGGAGGAAGGATACGCAGTATTTT CSARSRTSGRKDTQYF
few TRBD2 TRBJ2-7 TRBV27 TGTGCCAGCGGAGCCGGGACTAGATCCGAGCAGTACTTC CASGAGTRSEQYF
NA TRBD1 TRBJ1-1 TRBV12-3/TRBV12-4 TGTGCCAGCAGTTTAGCAGGCAGGGGGCTGGGCCGAAACACTGAAGCTTTCTTT CASSLAGRGLGRNTEAFF
few NA TRBJ2-1 TRBV14 TGTGCCAGCAGCCTGATCCAGGGATACAATGAGCAGTTCTTC CASSLIQGYNEQFF
NA NA TRBJ1-2 TRBV27 TGTGCCAGCAGCCCCAGGGGCGCCCGTGGCTACACCTTC CASSPRGARGYTF
NA NA TRBJ2-2 TRBV6-1 TGTGCCAGTGTCGCAACAGTCTCTTCCCTAAACACCGGGGAGCTGTTTTTT CASVATVSSLNTGELFF
few NA TRBJ2-1 TRBV29-1 TGCAGCGTTGAAGTACGTCAGGACTACAATGAGCAGTTCTTC CSVEVRQDYNEQFF
few NA TRBJ2-7 TRBV7-9 TGTGCCAGCAGCTTCCCACAGGACGAGCAGTACTTC CASSFPQDEQYF
few TRBD1 TRBJ1-4 TRBV18 TGTGCCAGCTCACCTACCGTTGGACAGGCCCCAACTAATGAAAAACTGTTTTTT CASSPTVGQAPTNEKLFF
many NA TRBJ1-1 TRBV5-1 TGCGCCAGCAGCTTGGAGGAATTGAACACTGAAGCTTTCTTT CASSLEELNTEAFF
NA NA TRBJ2-5 TRBV5-1 TGCGCCAGCAGCCCCGACGTGCGTAGAGGGACCCAGTACTTC CASSPDVRRGTQYF
NA NA TRBJ2-7 TRBV10-3 TGTGCCATCAGTGAGTCGGACTCGGGACGCCGGGGCGAGCAGTACTTC CAISESDSGRRGEQYF
few TRBD2 TRBJ2-7 TRBV4-1 TGCGCCAGCAGCGCGCGCGGCGCTAGCGGGACGAGCTCCTACGAGCAGTACTTC CASSARGASGTSSYEQYF
NA TRBD1 TRBJ2-3 TRBV5-1 TGCGCCAGCCGCTTGACAGGGCTATCCACAGATACGCAGTATTTT CASRLTGLSTDTQYF